Reported below is one T cell receptor (beta chain). Per the original data handling: Estimation of nucleated cell counts was performed using reference gene primer amplification. Clones were read by immunoSEQ multiplex PCR, and TCRdb kept only the in-frame ones, dropping some. For V, J and clone size, that table is used; D and trimming come from the DNA. The sample shows about 200,000 clones, around four fifths of them seen only once. These data are taken from a study of blood T cell repertoires in COVID-19. Study background: Samples came from the United States, Italy and Spain, spanning acute and convalescent COVID-19. PBMCs, B-cell-depleted T cells, or T cells provided the cDNA or gDNA that made up the material.

Trimming took 3 bases from V and 3 from J, leaving 12 bases between them. CDR3 size: 15 residues. Germline CDR1 MNHEY, CDR2 SMNVEV (reference sequence). This TCR was recovered from a man aged 55 to 69 with COVID-19, enrolled during active disease. The chain joins TRBV27 to TRBJ1-5, with D perhaps matching TRBD1 (6 bases). Sequencing used peripheral blood. The CDR3: CASSFDGQTNQPQHF. The CDR3 region has the DNA TGTGCCAGCAGTTTCGATGGACAGACCAATCAGCCCCAGCATTTT.